This T cell receptor beta chain was captured in a study of cytomegalovirus exposure and HLA in healthy donors. V shed 0 bases and J shed 4 bases, with 11 bases lying between them. The CDR3 covers 15 residues. The germline V gene has CDR1 LGHNA and CDR2 YSLEER. Data came from immunoSEQ multiplex PCR; TCRdb stores just in-frame clones and leaves some out. The table shows tens of thousands of clones, with 93% occurring only once. Sequencing used PBMCs. V usage is TRBV4-3 and J usage is TRBJ2-3, with D perhaps TRBD2 (5 bases). The TCR was taken from a woman aged 25 to 39 in good health and CMV-seronegative. The CDR3 nucleotides read TGCGCCAGCAGCCAAGATGGCGGGTTCCCAGATACGCAGTATTTT. Translation: CASSQDGGFPDTQYF.